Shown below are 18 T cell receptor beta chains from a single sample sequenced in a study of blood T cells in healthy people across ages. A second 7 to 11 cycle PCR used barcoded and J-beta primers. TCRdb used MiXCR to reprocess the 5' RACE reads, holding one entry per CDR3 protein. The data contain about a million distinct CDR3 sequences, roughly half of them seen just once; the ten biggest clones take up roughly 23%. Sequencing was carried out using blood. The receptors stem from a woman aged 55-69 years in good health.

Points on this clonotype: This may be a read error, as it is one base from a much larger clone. This CDR3 reads CASSEDRSSGYTF. DNA of the CDR3: TGTGCCAGCTCTGAGGACAGGAGTTCTGGCTACACCTTC. This chain joins TRBV18 and TRBJ1-2; 7 bases fit TRBD1. Germline values: CDR1 KGHSH, CDR2 LQKENI. The CDR3 length is 13 residues. V was clipped by 6 bases and J by 7 bases; unmatched bases: 8.

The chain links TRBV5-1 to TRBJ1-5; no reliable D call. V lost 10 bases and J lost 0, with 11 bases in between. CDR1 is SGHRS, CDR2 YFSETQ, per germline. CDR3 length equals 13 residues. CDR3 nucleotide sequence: TGCGCCCGCGGCGTTGATAGCAATCAGCCCCAGCATTTT. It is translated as CARGVDSNQPQHF. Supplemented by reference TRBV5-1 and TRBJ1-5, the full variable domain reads KAGVTQTPRYLIKTRGQQVTLSCSPISGHRSVSWYQQTPGQGLQFLFEYFSETQRNKGNFPGRFSGRQFSNSRSEMNVSTLELGDSALYLCARGVDSNQPQHFGDGTRLSIL.

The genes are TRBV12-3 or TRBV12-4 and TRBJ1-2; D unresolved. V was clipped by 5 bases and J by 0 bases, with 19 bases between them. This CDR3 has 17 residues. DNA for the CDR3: TGTGCCAGCAGTACCCGGACTCGTAGGACGTCTAACTATGGCTACACCTTC. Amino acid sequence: CASSTRTRRTSNYGYTF.

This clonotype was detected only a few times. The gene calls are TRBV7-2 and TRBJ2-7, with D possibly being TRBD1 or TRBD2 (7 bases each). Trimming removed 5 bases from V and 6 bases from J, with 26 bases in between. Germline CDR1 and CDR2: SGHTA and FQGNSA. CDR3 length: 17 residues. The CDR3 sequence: CASSHSSTLPGGGEQYF. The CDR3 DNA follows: TGTGCCAGCAGCCACTCCTCGACCCTACCAGGGGGGGGCGAGCAGTACTTC.

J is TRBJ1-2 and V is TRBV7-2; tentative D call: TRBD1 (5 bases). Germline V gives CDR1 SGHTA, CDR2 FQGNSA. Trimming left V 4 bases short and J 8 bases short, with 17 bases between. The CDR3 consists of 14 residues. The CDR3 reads CASSSRPGSEGYTF. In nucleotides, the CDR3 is TGTGCCAGCAGCTCACGACCAGGGTCGGAGGGCTACACCTTC.

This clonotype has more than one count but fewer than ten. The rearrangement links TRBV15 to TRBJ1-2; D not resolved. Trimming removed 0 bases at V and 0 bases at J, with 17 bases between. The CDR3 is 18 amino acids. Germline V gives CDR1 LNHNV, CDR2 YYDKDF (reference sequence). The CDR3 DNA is TGTGCCACCAGCAGAGAATGGAGAGGCCGAAACCCTAACTATGGCTACACCTTC. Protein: CATSREWRGRNPNYGYTF.

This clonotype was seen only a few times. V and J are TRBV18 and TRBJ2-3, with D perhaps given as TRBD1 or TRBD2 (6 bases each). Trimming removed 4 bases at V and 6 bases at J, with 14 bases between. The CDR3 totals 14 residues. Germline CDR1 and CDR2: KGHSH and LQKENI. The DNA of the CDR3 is TGTGCCAGCTCACGCCCCCGGGGGCAGGATACGCAGTATTTT. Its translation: CASSRPRGQDTQYF.

The CDR3 protein is CSADTHNTDTQYF. CDR3 coding DNA: TGCAGTGCTGACACACACAATACAGATACGCAGTATTTT. This chain links TRBV20-1 with TRBJ2-3; no reliable D call. The V gene's germline CDR1 is DFQATT and CDR2 SNEGSKA (reference sequence). Trimming removed 5 bases at V and 3 bases at J, with 12 bases between. The CDR3 is 13 amino acids.

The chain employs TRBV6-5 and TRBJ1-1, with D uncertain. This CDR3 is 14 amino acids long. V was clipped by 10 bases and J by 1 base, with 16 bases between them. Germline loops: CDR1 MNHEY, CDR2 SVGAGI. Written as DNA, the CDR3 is TGTGCCACCTTGGGAAAGCGAAGGAACACTGAAGCTTTCTTT. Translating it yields CATLGKRRNTEAFF.

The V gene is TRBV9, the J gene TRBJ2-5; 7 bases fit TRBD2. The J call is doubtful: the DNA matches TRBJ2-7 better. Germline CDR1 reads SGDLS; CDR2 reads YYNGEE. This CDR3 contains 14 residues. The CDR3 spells CASSVGGGGNEQYF. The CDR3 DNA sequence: TGTGCCAGCAGCGTAGGGGGGGGAGGCAACGAGCAGTACTTC.

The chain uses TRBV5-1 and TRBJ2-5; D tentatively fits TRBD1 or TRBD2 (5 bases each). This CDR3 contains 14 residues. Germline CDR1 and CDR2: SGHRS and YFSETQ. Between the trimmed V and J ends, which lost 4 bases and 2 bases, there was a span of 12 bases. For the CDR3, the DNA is TGCGCCAGCAGCCCGGGACGCCGACAAGAGACCCAGTACTTC. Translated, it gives CASSPGRRQETQYF.

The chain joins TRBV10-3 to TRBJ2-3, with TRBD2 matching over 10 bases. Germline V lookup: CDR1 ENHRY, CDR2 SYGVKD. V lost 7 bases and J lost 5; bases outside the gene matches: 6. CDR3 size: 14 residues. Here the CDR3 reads CAIKLAGVGDTQYF. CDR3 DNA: TGTGCCATCAAGCTAGCGGGGGTGGGAGATACGCAGTATTTT.

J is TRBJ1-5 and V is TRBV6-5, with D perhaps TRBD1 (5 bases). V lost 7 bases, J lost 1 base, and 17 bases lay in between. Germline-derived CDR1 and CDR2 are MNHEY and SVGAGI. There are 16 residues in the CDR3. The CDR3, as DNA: TGTGCCAGCAAACGGGGCAGAGAGGTGAGCAATCAGCCCCAGCATTTT. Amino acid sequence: CASKRGREVSNQPQHF.

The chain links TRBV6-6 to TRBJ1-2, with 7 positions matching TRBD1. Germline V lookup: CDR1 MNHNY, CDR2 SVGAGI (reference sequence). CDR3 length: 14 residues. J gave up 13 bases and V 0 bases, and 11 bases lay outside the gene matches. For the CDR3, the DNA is TGTGCCAGCAGTTACTCGCGAACAGGGGAGGAGTCCACCTTC. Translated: CASSYSRTGEESTF.

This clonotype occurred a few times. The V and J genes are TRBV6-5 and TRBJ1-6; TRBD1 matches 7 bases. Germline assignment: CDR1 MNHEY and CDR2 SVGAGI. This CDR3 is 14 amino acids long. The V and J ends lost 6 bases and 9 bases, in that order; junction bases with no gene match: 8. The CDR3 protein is CASSSGQEASPLHF. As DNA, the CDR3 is TGTGCCAGCAGCTCAGGACAGGAAGCTTCACCCCTCCACTTT.

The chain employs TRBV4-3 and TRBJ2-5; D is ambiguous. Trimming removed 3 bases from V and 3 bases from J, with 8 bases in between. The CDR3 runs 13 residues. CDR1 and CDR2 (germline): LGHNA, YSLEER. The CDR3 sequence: CASSHEAEETQYF. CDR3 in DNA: TGCGCCAGCAGCCATGAGGCGGAAGAGACCCAGTACTTC.

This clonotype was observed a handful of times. DNA for the CDR3: TGTGCCACCTCGTTGAGGAGGGATAGAGGCTACACCTTC. It codes for CATSLRRDRGYTF. The chain links TRBV18 to TRBJ1-2, with no clear D. Germline V CDR1 and CDR2: KGHSH, LQKENI. This CDR3 contains 13 residues. The V end lost 10 bases, the J end lost 8 bases, and 20 bases lay between the germline ends.

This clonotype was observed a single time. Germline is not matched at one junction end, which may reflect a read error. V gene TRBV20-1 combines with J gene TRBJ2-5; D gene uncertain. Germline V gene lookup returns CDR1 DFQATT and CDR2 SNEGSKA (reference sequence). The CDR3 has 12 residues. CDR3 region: CRARFAQETQYF. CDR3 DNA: TGCAGGGCTAGGTTTGCGCAAGAGACCCAGTACTTC.